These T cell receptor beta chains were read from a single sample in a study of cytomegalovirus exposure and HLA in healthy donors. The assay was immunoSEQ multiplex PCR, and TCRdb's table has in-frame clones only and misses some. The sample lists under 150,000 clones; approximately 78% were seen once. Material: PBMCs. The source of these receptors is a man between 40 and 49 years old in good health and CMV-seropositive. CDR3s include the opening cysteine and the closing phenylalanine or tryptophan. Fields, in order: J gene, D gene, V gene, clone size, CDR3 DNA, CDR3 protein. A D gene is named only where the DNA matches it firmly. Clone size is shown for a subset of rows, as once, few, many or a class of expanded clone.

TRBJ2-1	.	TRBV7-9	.	TGTTCCAGCAGCTTAAACGGGGGCTCCTACAATGAGCAGTTCTTC	CSSSLNGGSYNEQFF
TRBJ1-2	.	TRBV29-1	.	TGCAGCGTGGGGGACAACCCTAACTATGGCTACACCTTC	CSVGDNPNYGYTF
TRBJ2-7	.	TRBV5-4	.	TGTGCCAGCAGCATAGCTTACAAGGACGAGCAGTACTTC	CASSIAYKDEQYF
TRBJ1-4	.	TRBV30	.	TGTGCCTGGACCTACGGGCAGGGTAGAGAAAAACTGTTTTTT	CAWTYGQGREKLFF
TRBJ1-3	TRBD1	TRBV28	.	TGCGCGTCCCATAGACAGGGGGGAAACACCATATATTTT	CASHRQGGNTIYF
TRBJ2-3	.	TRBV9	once	TGTGCCAGCAGCGGAATAACCGGGATTCTCACAGATACGCAGTATTTT	CASSGITGILTDTQYF
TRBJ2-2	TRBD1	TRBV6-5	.	TGTGCCAGCAATATACGGGACAGCAACACCGGGGAGCTGTTTTTT	CASNIRDSNTGELFF
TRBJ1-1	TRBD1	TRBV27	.	TGTGCCAGCAGTTTTTCCAGGGGGGACACTGAAGCTTTCTTT	CASSFSRGDTEAFF
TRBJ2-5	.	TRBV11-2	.	TGTGCCAGCAGCTACAATCTGGGACAAATCCAAGAGGCCCAGTACTTC	CASSYNLGQIQEAQYF
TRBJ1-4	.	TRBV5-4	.	TGTGCCAGCAGCTTGACACGGGGGGCGTCTAATGAAAAACTGTTTTTT	CASSLTRGASNEKLFF
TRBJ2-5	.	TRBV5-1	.	TGCGCCAGCAGCTTGGGGATTGACAGTCCCCAAGAGACCCAGTACTTC	CASSLGIDSPQETQYF
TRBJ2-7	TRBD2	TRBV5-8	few	TGTGCCAGCAGCTCCGGACTAGCGGGTATCTACGAGCAGTACTTC	CASSSGLAGIYEQYF
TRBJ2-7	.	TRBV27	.	TGTGCCAGCAGTTTGGGACACCCTGGGTACGAGCAGTACTTC	CASSLGHPGYEQYF
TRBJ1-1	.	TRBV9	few	TGTGCCAGCAGCGTTGACAGGATCATGAACACTGAAGCTTTCTTT	CASSVDRIMNTEAFF
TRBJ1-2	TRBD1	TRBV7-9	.	TGTGCCAGCAGCGCGGGGACAGTATATGGCTACACCTTC	CASSAGTVYGYTF
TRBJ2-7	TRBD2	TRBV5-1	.	TGCGCCAGCAGCCCACTAGCGGGAGGCTCCTACGAGCAGTACTTC	CASSPLAGGSYEQYF
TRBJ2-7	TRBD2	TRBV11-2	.	TGTGCCAGCAGCCCCGCAAGGGGCGCGGGAGGACTCTCCTACGAGCAGTACTTC	CASSPARGAGGLSYEQYF
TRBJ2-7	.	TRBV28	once	TGTGCCAGCAGTTCGGGCTCCTACGAGCAGTACTTC	CASSSGSYEQYF
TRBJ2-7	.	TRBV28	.	TGTGCCAGCAATGAGGACATGAATTACTACGAGCAGTACTTC	CASNEDMNYYEQYF
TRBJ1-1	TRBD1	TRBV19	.	TGTGCCAGTAGCCGGTCCACGGACAGGGGGCGAACTGAAGCTTTCTTT	CASSRSTDRGRTEAFF
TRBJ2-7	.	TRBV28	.	TGTGCCAGCAGGCGGGACAGCGGCGACGAGCAGTACTTC	CASRRDSGDEQYF
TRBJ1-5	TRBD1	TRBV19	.	TGTGCCAGTGGTATAGGACAGGGCTACAGCAATCAGCCCCAGCATTTT	CASGIGQGYSNQPQHF
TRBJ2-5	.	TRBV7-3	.	TGTGCCAGCAGCTTACGGGTCGAAGAGACCCAGTACTTC	CASSLRVEETQYF
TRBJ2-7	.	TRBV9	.	TGTGCCAGCAGCGTGGAACTATTTTCCTACGAGCAGTACTTC	CASSVELFSYEQYF
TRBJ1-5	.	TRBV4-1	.	TGCGCCAGCAGCCAAACAAGAGACACACTCGGGACTCTTAGCAATCAGCCCCAGCATTTT	CASSQTRDTLGTLSNQPQHF
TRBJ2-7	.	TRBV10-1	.	TGCGCCAGCAGTGAGGGTTCCGGGGATTCTGGGCAGCAGTACTTC	CASSEGSGDSGQQYF
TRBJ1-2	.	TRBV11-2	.	TGTGCCAGCAGCGTCCCCCCGGGAGGGGCTAACTATGGCTACACCTTC	CASSVPPGGANYGYTF
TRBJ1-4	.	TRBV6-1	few	TGTGCCAGCAGTGAAGCGGGCACAAGACGGGAAAAACTGTTTTTT	CASSEAGTRREKLFF
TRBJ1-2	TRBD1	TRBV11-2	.	TGTGCCAGCGGCAGATACGGCCGCGCGGGGACAGTGGGCCCCTATGGCTACACCTTC	CASGRYGRAGTVGPYGYTF
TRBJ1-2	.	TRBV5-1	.	TGCGCCAGCAGCGTATTGGACAGCATCTATGGCTACACCTTC	CASSVLDSIYGYTF
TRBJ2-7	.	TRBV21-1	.	TGTGCCAGCAGCAAAGTCGGTCCCAGCCGGGAGCCCTACGAGCAGTACTTC	CASSKVGPSREPYEQYF
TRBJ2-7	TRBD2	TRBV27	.	TGTGCCAGCAGTTACCGGGAGGGCCCCTACGAGCAGTACTTC	CASSYREGPYEQYF
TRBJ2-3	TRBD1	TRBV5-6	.	TGTGCCAGCTACGGGACAGAGTTTAGCACAGATACGCAGTATTTT	CASYGTEFSTDTQYF
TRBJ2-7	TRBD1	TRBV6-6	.	TGTGCCAGCAGAGATCCGGGACAGGAGAACTACGAGCAGTACTTC	CASRDPGQENYEQYF
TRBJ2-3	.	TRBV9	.	TGTGCCAGCAGCGTAGAGGACTTACAGACAGATACGCAGTATTTT	CASSVEDLQTDTQYF
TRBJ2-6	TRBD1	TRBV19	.	TGTGCCAGTAGTAGAGGGACAGGGGAGTCTGGGGCCAACGTCCTGACTTTC	CASSRGTGESGANVLTF
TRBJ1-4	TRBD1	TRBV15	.	TGTGCCACCAGCAGAGAATCCGGGACAGGGGAGGCGAAATTTTTT	CATSRESGTGEAKFF
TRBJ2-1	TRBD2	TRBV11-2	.	TGTGCCAGCAGCCCCCTTTCTACGGGAGGTAGGTTCTTC	CASSPLSTGGRFF
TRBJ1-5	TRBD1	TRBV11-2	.	TGTGCCAGCACCCCAGGGGGAAGCAATCAGCCCCAGCATTTT	CASTPGGSNQPQHF
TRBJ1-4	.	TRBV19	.	TGTGCCAGTAGTATTGGACGGGGTGAAAAACTGTTTTTT	CASSIGRGEKLFF
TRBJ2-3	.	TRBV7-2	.	TGTGCCAGCAGCTTCCGGGAAGCTACAGATACGCAGTATTTT	CASSFREATDTQYF
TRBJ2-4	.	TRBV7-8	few	TGTGCCAGCAGCTCCTGGGACAGCGGGCTACTAGCCAAAAACATTCAGTACTTC	CASSSWDSGLLAKNIQYF
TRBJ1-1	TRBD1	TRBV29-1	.	TGCAGCGCACGACAGGGGAACACTGAAGCTTTCTTT	CSARQGNTEAFF
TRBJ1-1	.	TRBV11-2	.	TGTGCCAGCAGCTTTCCGGGATCAATGAACACTGAAGCTTTCTTT	CASSFPGSMNTEAFF
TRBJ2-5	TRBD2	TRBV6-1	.	TGTGCCAGCAATAGACTAGCGGGAGATCGAGAGACCCAGTACTTC	CASNRLAGDRETQYF